Shown below are 21 T cell receptor beta chains from a single sample sequenced in a study of technical replicates of blood from a handful of donors. The data were produced by immunoSEQ multiplex PCR, yet TCRdb's version contains in-frame clones alone and is incomplete. The table records under 85,000 clones, about nine tenths of them present only once. Sequencing was done on a sample of T cells isolated from PBMCs. The origin of the receptors is a human donor in good health.

CDR3 nucleotides: TGTGCCAGCTCACCACCGTCGTTATCCTACGAGCAGTACTTC. The encoded protein is CASSPPSLSYEQYF. This sequence joins TRBV18 and TRBJ2-7; no firm D call. This CDR3 comprises 14 residues. Trimming took 0 bases from V and 1 from J, leaving 7 bases between them. Germline V lookup: CDR1 KGHSH, CDR2 LQKENI.

The chain recombines TRBV7-2 with TRBJ2-2; no clear D gene. V lost 2 bases to trimming and J lost 1 base, with 11 bases between them. The CDR3 covers 16 residues. CDR1 is SGHTA and CDR2 is FQGNSA in the germline V gene. Written as DNA, the CDR3 is TGTGCCAGCAGCTTACTTATCCAGCGGAACACCGGGGAGCTGTTTTTT. Protein product: CASSLLIQRNTGELFF.

The chain carries TRBV4-3 and TRBJ2-3; TRBD1 is a possible D gene (6 bases). Germline V gene lookup returns CDR1 LGHNA and CDR2 YSLEER. CDR3 length: 13 residues. V was trimmed by 5 bases and J by 5 bases, leaving 11 bases between them. The CDR3 coding sequence is TGCGCCAGCAGCTCTAACAGGGAAGATACGCAGTATTTT. As protein: CASSSNREDTQYF.

This clone was found once. This chain connects TRBV28 to TRBJ1-2, with 7 nucleotides matching TRBD1. Germline CDR1 is MDHEN and CDR2 is SYDVKM. V shed 2 bases and J 2 bases; nucleotides not matched to a gene: 11. The CDR3 is 17 amino acids. The CDR3 region has the DNA TGTGCCAGCAGTTTAGGCCCCGGGACAGTACTAAACTATGGCTACACCTTC. Residues: CASSLGPGTVLNYGYTF.

The gene calls are TRBV28 and TRBJ1-2; TRBD1 might be the D (6 bases). V dropped 3 bases and J dropped 4 bases, with 15 bases sitting between them. In germline, CDR1 is MDHEN, CDR2 SYDVKM. CDR3 length: 15 amino acids. This chain's CDR3 is CASSLTGHRTYGYTF. Written as DNA, the CDR3 is TGTGCCAGCAGTTTGACAGGACATCGCACCTATGGCTACACCTTC.

The chain recombines TRBV7-9 with TRBJ2-7; tentatively, D is TRBD1 (6 bases). V gave up 4 bases and J gave up 3 bases, with 10 bases separating them. The V gene's germline CDR1 is SEHNR and CDR2 FQNEAQ (reference sequence). This CDR3 is built from 13 residues. In DNA, the CDR3 is TGTGCCAGCAGCTACATACAGGGCTACGAGCAGTACTTC. Its translation: CASSYIQGYEQYF.

The chain recombines TRBV6-6 with TRBJ2-6; 7 bases are shared with TRBD2. V trimming: 5 bases; J trimming: 2 bases; junction bases outside the gene matches: 3. The V gene's germline CDR1 is MNHNY and CDR2 SVGAGI (reference sequence). The CDR3 covers 15 residues. Here the CDR3 reads CASSGSGTGANVLTF. In nucleotides, the CDR3 is TGTGCCAGCAGTGGGAGCGGGACTGGGGCCAACGTCCTGACTTTC.

This chain uses TRBV13 with TRBJ2-1; 10 bases are a match to TRBD2. This CDR3 has 14 residues. V lost 6 bases and J lost 6; bases outside the gene matches: 5. The V gene's germline CDR1 is PRHDT and CDR2 FYEKMQ (reference sequence). The CDR3 DNA sequence: TGTGCCAGCAGTTTTGCTAGCGGGAGCAATGAGCAGTTCTTC. Amino acid sequence: CASSFASGSNEQFF.

V is TRBV4-3 and J is TRBJ2-7; D is ambiguous. Per the germline V gene, CDR1 is LGHNA and CDR2 is YSLEER. V dropped 0 bases and J dropped 0 bases, with 9 bases sitting between them. CDR3 length: 15 amino acids. DNA for the CDR3: TGCGCCAGCAGCCAAGACCGCGCCTACTCCTACGAGCAGTACTTC. Translation gives CASSQDRAYSYEQYF.

The chain couples TRBV7-3 to TRBJ2-3; a weak D match, TRBD2 (5 bases). CDR3 length: 13 residues. Trimming shortened V by 2 bases and J by 7 bases, and 10 bases separated the two germline ends. Germline CDR1 SGHTA, CDR2 FQGTGA. This CDR3 is CASSLPGSHTQYF. CDR3 sequence (DNA): TGTGCCAGCAGCTTACCGGGATCTCATACGCAGTATTTT.

V and J are TRBV5-6 and TRBJ1-1; 7 nucleotides match TRBD1. The trim removed 3 bases at V and 8 bases at J, leaving 1 base unmatched. CDR3 length equals 11 residues. The V gene's germline CDR1 is SGHDT and CDR2 YYEEEE. The CDR3 is CASSWGQEAFF. As DNA, the CDR3 is TGTGCCAGCAGCTGGGGACAGGAAGCTTTCTTT.

The V gene is TRBV19, the J gene TRBJ1-1; 7 positions agree with TRBD1. V lost 7 bases, J lost 7 bases, and 12 bases stayed unmatched. This CDR3 region has 14 residues. Germline CDR1 reads LNHDA; CDR2 reads SQIVND (reference sequence). The CDR3 nucleotides are TGTGCCAGTAAGCCCTCGGACAGGAAGGATGAAGCTTTCTTT. It codes for CASKPSDRKDEAFF.

This chain links TRBV27 with TRBJ2-1; D may be TRBD1 (5 bases). The CDR3 consists of 12 residues. V was pared by 6 bases and J by 4 bases, with 7 bases between. Looked up from germline, CDR1 is MNHEY and CDR2 is SMNVEV (reference sequence). CDR3 nucleotide sequence: TGTGCCAGCAGCCAGGGTTACAATGAGCAGTTCTTC. Translated: CASSQGYNEQFF.

The chain employs TRBV9 and TRBJ1-1; D is undetermined. Trimming took 0 bases from V and 2 from J, leaving 8 bases between them. The CDR3 runs to 14 residues. From germline, CDR1 is SGDLS and CDR2 YYNGEE. The CDR3 region has the DNA TGTGCCAGCAGCGTAGGACACCTTAACACTGAAGCTTTCTTT. As protein: CASSVGHLNTEAFF. The full variable domain, rest sourced from reference TRBV9 and TRBJ1-1, is DSGVTQTPKHLITATGQRVTLRCSPRSGDLSVYWYQQSLDQGLQFLIQYYNGEERAKGNILERFSAQQFPDLHSELNLSSLELGDSALYFCASSVGHLNTEAFFGQGTRLTVV.

The J gene is TRBJ2-1, the V gene TRBV7-8, with 7 bases lining up with TRBD2. V shed 5 bases and J 0 bases; nucleotides not matched to a gene: 10. The CDR3 is made up of 17 amino acids. The germline V gene has CDR1 SGHVS and CDR2 FQNEAQ. This chain's CDR3 is CASSQRASGSSYNEQFF. The CDR3 region has the DNA TGTGCCAGCAGCCAAAGGGCTAGCGGCAGCTCCTACAATGAGCAGTTCTTC.

V gene TRBV29-1 combines with J gene TRBJ2-3; D is possibly TRBD2 (7 bases). CDR1 and CDR2 from the germline V gene are SQVTM and ANQGSEA. With 1 base removed from V and 0 bases from J, the gap between germline ends came to 14 bases. This CDR3 is built from 16 residues. In DNA form, the CDR3 reads TGCAGCGTTGAAGGGGGGCGGGAGCTGAGCACAGATACGCAGTATTTT. Amino acids: CSVEGGRELSTDTQYF.

The sample holds one count of this clone. The J gene is TRBJ1-2, the V gene TRBV5-1; a weak D match, TRBD1 (5 bases). The germline V gene encodes CDR1 SGHRS and CDR2 YFSETQ. This CDR3 spans 16 amino acids. Between the trimmed V and J ends, which lost 6 bases and 8 bases, there was a span of 26 bases. The CDR3 is CASKPSGEAGSRGYTF. The CDR3 nucleotides read TGCGCCAGCAAGCCGTCGGGGGAAGCAGGATCGCGGGGCTACACCTTC.

CDR3 nucleotides: TGTGCCAGCATAGCTCGACTGAACTATGGCTACACCTTC. It codes for CASIARLNYGYTF. The rearrangement links TRBV2 to TRBJ1-2; no clear D gene. Germline loops: CDR1 SNHLY, CDR2 FYNNEI. This CDR3 has 13 residues. Trimming removed 7 bases from V and 2 bases from J, with 11 bases in between. The entire variable domain, with the rest obtained from reference TRBV2 and TRBJ1-2, is as follows: EPEVTQTPSHQVTQMGQEVILRCVPISNHLYFYWYRQILGQKVEFLVSFYNNEISEKSEIFDDQFSVERPDGSNFTLKIRSTKLEDSAMYFCASIARLNYGYTFGSGTRLTVV.

This chain links TRBV28 with TRBJ2-7; 10 bases agree with TRBD2. Germline V gene lookup returns CDR1 MDHEN and CDR2 SYDVKM. The ends lost 7 bases at V and 3 bases at J; junction bases unmatched: 6. CDR3 length equals 14 residues. CDR3 residues: CASMRTSGNYEQYF. CDR3 coding DNA: TGTGCCAGCATGAGGACTAGCGGAAACTACGAGCAGTACTTC.

The chain employs TRBV11-2 and TRBJ2-3, with 9 positions matching TRBD1. CDR3 length: 15 amino acids. Germline loops: CDR1 SGHAT, CDR2 FQNNGV. J lost 1 base, V lost 4 bases, and 3 bases had no gene match. The CDR3 here is CASSSTGGRTDTQYF. CDR3 DNA: TGTGCCAGCAGCTCTACAGGGGGCCGCACAGATACGCAGTATTTT.

The genes are TRBV5-4 and TRBJ2-7, with TRBD2 as a possible D gene (6 bases). Trimming removed 2 bases at V and 3 bases at J, with 12 bases between. The germline gives CDR1 SGHNT, CDR2 YYREEE (reference sequence). There are 14 residues in the CDR3. The CDR3 coding sequence is TGTGCCAGCAGCTTTACCGGGGGTATCTACGAGCAGTACTTC. Encoded protein: CASSFTGGIYEQYF.